This section outlines one T cell receptor beta chain sequence together with its context. Its cognate antigen is unknown. Other DNA sequences in this sample translate to the same CDR3. Assay used: immunoSEQ multiplex PCR; TCRdb lists only in-frame clones, some missing. This table has roughly 150,000 clones, approximately 90% appearing once. Germline V gene lookup returns CDR1 MNHEY and CDR2 SVGAGI. V lost 4 bases to trimming and J lost 4 bases; unmatched junction nucleotides: 0. The length of the CDR3 is 12 residues. This sample stems from a study of T cell responses to AZD1222 COVID-19 vaccine. Study conclusions and caveats: In a largely white British group with more females than males, clonal diversity was possibly underestimated. Of the AZD1222 recipients, only six were seropositive at baseline.

This clonotype originated in an adult in good health. The rearrangement uses TRBV6-5 and TRBJ1-1; 7 positions agree with TRBD1. Here the sequenced sample was peripheral blood, taken on day 0 of AZD1222 vaccination. The CDR3 sequence is CASSSGGTEAFF. The CDR3 DNA follows: TGTGCCAGCAGTTCAGGGGGCACTGAAGCTTTCTTT.